The TCR beta chain under discussion was sequenced for a study of beta chain features in type 1 diabetes. General study points: PCR might pick shorter templates more often, in the same way for patients and controls. Moderately but significantly shorter TCRB CDR3s were found in Type 1 diabetes patients in all four CD4+ subsets.

Germline values: CDR1 MNHNS, CDR2 SASEGT. CDR3 size: 12 residues. The germline V and J ends were trimmed by 6 bases and 5 bases, with 10 bases remaining between them. In regard to this clone: Its antigen is as yet unknown.

What was sequenced were expressed TCRB transcripts, since all of the isolated RNA had been reverse transcribed. The table came from immunoSEQ multiplex PCR; TCRdb's copy has only in-frame clones and leaves some out. Of more than 300,000 clones listed, about 10% are singletons. Sample: central memory CD4+ T cells from blood. The clonotype comes from a man aged 25 to 40 with type 1 diabetes. The rearrangement joins TRBV6-1 to TRBJ2-5; weak D call: TRBD2 (5 bases). The CDR3 nucleotides read TGTGCCAGCAGCGGACTTGGGGAGACCCAGTACTTC. Protein sequence: CASSGLGETQYF.